Here is one T cell receptor beta chain with its context. The repertoire was sequenced with immunoSEQ multiplex PCR; TCRdb's copy has only in-frame clones and lacks some. In the table there are over 20,000 clones, 75% to 90% of which are singletons. CDR1 and CDR2 from the germline V gene are MDHEN and SYDVKM. V lost 8 bases and J 5 bases, leaving 12 bases between the germline ends. The CDR3 totals 12 residues. These data originate in a study of lymphopenia after photon versus proton radiotherapy. The gene calls are TRBV28 and TRBJ1-2; D possibly corresponds to TRBD1 (5 bases). This sequence was found in a woman in her forties or fifties with pancreatic cancer. Specimen: peripheral blood, collected from a patient treated with photon-based radiotherapy. The CDR3 loop reads CASGGGTYGYTF. The DNA of the CDR3 is TGTGCCAGCGGGGGAGGAACTTATGGCTACACCTTC.